This T cell receptor (beta chain) is from a study of shared clonotypes between healthy human individuals. Splitting of each subset's genomic DNA was done evenly across several immunoSEQ plates. The assay was immunoSEQ multiplex PCR, and TCRdb's table has in-frame clones only and misses some. The sample records some 2,500,000 clones, about nine tenths being singletons. CDR3 size: 18 residues. Trimming removed 0 bases at V and 0 bases at J, with 16 bases between. Germline CDR1 ENHRY, CDR2 SYGVKD. The sample consisted of naive CD4+ T cells from PBMCs. Subset in this sample: CD45RA+ positively selected. The TCR was taken from a man aged 18 to 30 in good health. Some clones in this sample may be carry-over from other donors' samples. The V gene is TRBV10-3, the J gene TRBJ2-3; D remains unclear. The CDR3, as DNA: TGTGCCATCAGTGAGTCGATAGGTACAAGCTTTAGCACAGATACGCAGTATTTT. Protein: CAISESIGTSFSTDTQYF.